This TCR beta chain is drawn from a study of shared clonotypes between healthy human individuals. Study findings and constraints: Sequencing depth was expected to influence donor clonotype sharing.

A note on this clone: Its antigen is unknown.

A CD45RA+ naive subset and a CD45RA-negative memory subset were split from CD4+ cells. Several immunoSEQ 96-well plates shared each subset's DNA, each plate a replicate. Some clones are missing from TCRdb's copy, which holds only in-frame ones; the method was immunoSEQ multiplex PCR. There are 2 million to 2.5 million clones in the sample; just under 95% occur only once, and about 0.41% lies in the top ten. The sequenced sample was naive CD4+ T cells from PBMCs. The sample's subset: CD45RA+ positively selected. The receptor was derived from a man aged 18-30 years in good health. Some clones in this sample may be carry-over from other donors' samples.

The CDR3 sequence: CASSPRGQGAWEKLFF. The CDR3 nucleotides are TGTGCCAGCAGCCCCCGGGGACAGGGGGCTTGGGAAAAACTGTTTTTT. The chain has TRBV7-9 and TRBJ1-4, with 12 bases fitting TRBD1. Trimming removed 5 bases from V and 8 bases from J; junction bases left unmatched: 9. Germline assignment: CDR1 SEHNR and CDR2 FQNEAQ (reference sequence). This CDR3 has 16 amino acids.